This T cell receptor (beta chain) was captured in a study of OX40 agonist ivuxolimab in advanced cancers. The CDR3 is made up of 15 amino acids. V shed 6 bases, J shed 2 bases, and the junction held 8 bases outside the gene matches. Germline V gene lookup returns CDR1 MNHNS and CDR2 SASEGT. Libraries were prepared by immunoSEQ multiplex PCR; TCRdb keeps only in-frame clonotypes and omits some of them. The sample has 70,000 to 95,000 clones, just over 85% seen once. This receptor was taken from an adult with an advanced solid tumor such as melanoma, head and neck, liver or kidney cancer. The specimen was CD4+ or CD8+ T cells sorted from blood, collected in a trial of the OX40 agonist ivuxolimab. The rearrangement uses TRBV6-1 and TRBJ2-7, with 9 nucleotides matching TRBD1. The CDR3 coding sequence is TGTGCCAGCAGACGGGACAGGGAATATCCCTACGAGCAGTACTTC. Amino acid sequence: CASRRDREYPYEQYF.